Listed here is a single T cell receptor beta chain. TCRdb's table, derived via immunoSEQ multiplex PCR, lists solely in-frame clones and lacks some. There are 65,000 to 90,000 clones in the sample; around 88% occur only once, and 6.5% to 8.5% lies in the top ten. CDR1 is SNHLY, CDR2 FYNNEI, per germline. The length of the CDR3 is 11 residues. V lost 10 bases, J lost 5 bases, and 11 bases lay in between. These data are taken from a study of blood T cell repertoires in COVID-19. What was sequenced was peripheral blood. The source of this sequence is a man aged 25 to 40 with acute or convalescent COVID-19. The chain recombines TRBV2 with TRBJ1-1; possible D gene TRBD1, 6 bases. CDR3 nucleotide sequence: TGTGCCAACCCACAGGGTACTGAAGCTTTCTTT. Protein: CANPQGTEAFF.